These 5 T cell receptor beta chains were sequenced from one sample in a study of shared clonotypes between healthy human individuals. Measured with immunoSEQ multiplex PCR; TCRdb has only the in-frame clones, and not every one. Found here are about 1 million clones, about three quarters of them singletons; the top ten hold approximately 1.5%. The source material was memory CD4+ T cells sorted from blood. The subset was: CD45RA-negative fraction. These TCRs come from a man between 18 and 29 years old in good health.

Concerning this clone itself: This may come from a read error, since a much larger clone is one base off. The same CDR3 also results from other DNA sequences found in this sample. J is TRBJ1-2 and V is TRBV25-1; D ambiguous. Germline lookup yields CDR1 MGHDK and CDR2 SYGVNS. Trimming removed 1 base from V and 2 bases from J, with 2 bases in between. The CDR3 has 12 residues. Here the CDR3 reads CASSEWNYGYTF. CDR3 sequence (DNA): TGTGCCAGCAGTGAATGGAACTATGGCTACACCTTC.

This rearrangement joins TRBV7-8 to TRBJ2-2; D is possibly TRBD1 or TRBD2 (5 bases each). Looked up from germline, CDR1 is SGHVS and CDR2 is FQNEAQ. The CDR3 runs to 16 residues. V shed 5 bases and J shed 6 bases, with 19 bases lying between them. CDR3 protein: CASSLTGPLGAGELFF. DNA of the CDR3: TGTGCCAGCAGCCTGACGGGACCTCTCGGGGCCGGGGAGCTGTTTTTT.

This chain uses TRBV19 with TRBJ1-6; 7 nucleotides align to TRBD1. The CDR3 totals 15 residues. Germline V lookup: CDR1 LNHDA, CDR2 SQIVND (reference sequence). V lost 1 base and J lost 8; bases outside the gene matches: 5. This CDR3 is CASSIAGTVDSPLHF. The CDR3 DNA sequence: TGTGCCAGTAGTATAGCAGGGACAGTCGATTCACCCCTCCACTTT.

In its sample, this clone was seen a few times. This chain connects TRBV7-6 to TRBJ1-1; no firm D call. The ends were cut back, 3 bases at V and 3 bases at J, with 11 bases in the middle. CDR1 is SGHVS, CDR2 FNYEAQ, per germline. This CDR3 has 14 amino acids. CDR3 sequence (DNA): TGTGCCAGCAGCTTGCAGGAATGGGACACTGAAGCTTTCTTT. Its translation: CASSLQEWDTEAFF.

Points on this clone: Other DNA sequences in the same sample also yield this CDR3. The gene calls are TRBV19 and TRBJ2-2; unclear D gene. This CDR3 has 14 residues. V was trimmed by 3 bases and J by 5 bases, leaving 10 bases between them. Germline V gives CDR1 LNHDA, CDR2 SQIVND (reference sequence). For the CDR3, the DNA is TGTGCCAGTAGTATGTTGGCTAATACCGGGGAGCTGTTTTTT. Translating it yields CASSMLANTGELFF.